Following are 20 T cell receptor beta chains from one sample sequenced in a study of T cells in tuberculosis. TCRdb keeps only in-frame clones here, not all; method: immunoSEQ multiplex PCR. The sample yields fewer than 11,000 clones, around 94% seen once. Specimen: PBMCs. The receptors here all came from an adult with tuberculosis.

This chain links TRBV30 with TRBJ2-7, with 9 bases fitting TRBD1. Trimming cost V 5 bases and J 2 bases; bases outside gene matches: 4. The CDR3 is 13 amino acids. Per the germline V gene, CDR1 is GTSNPN and CDR2 is SVGIG (reference sequence). The CDR3: CAWGTGWTYEQYF. In nucleotides, the CDR3 is TGTGCCTGGGGGACAGGGTGGACCTACGAGCAGTACTTC.

Written as DNA, the CDR3 is TGTGCCAGCAGTCCGCCTAAGCGGGGTACGGGGGGAAATTACGAGCAGTACTTC. It yields the protein CASSPPKRGTGGNYEQYF. The chain couples TRBV27 to TRBJ2-7; 7 bases are a match to TRBD2. CDR1 and CDR2 (germline): MNHEY, SMNVEV (reference sequence). The CDR3 has 18 amino acids. J was trimmed by 4 bases and V by 5 bases; bases with no gene match: 20.

The chain has TRBV27 and TRBJ2-7; 9 bases agree with TRBD2. The germline V gene has CDR1 MNHEY and CDR2 SMNVEV (reference sequence). CDR3 size: 15 residues. The V gene end was trimmed by 5 bases and the J gene end by 3 bases; junction bases not matched to a gene: 8. The CDR3 DNA is TGTGCCAGCAGTATAGCGGGAGTGAGCCTCTACGAGCAGTACTTC. It translates to CASSIAGVSLYEQYF.

The chain has TRBV19 and TRBJ1-6; 8 bases line up with TRBD1. This CDR3 region has 16 residues. V shed 5 bases and J 9 bases; nucleotides not matched to a gene: 12. Germline V CDR1 and CDR2: LNHDA, SQIVND (reference sequence). CDR3 DNA: TGTGCCAGTAGTGCCCCGGGGACAGGTAGGGGTTCACCCCTCCACTTT. It is translated as CASSAPGTGRGSPLHF.

The chain carries TRBV5-1 and TRBJ1-6, with 12 nucleotides matching TRBD1. V gave up 4 bases and J gave up 9 bases; unmatched junction bases: 11. Germline lookup yields CDR1 SGHRS and CDR2 YFSETQ. This CDR3 region has 17 residues. CDR3 in DNA: TGCGCCAGCAGCATAGGGACAGGGGGCGGTGGTGGTTCACCCCTCCACTTT. This codes for CASSIGTGGGGGSPLHF.

This chain uses TRBV5-1 with TRBJ1-2, with D possibly matching TRBD1 (5 bases). The germline CDR1 and CDR2 sequences are SGHRS and YFSETQ. The germline V and J ends were trimmed by 0 bases and 4 bases, with 13 bases remaining between them. This CDR3 is 15 amino acids long. For the CDR3, the DNA is TGCGCCAGCAGCTTGGACCCCGGGGGGGTCTATGGCTACACCTTC. Translated, it gives CASSLDPGGVYGYTF.

The gene calls are TRBV27 and TRBJ1-6, with 8 bases fitting TRBD1. The germline V gene encodes CDR1 MNHEY and CDR2 SMNVEV (reference sequence). The junction had 3 bases not matched to a gene; V was cut back by 5 bases and J by 3 bases. The CDR3 has 15 amino acids. This CDR3 is CASSPGQGYNSPLHF. The CDR3 coding sequence is TGTGCCAGCAGTCCCGGACAGGGCTATAATTCACCCCTCCACTTT.

This rearrangement joins TRBV6-5 to TRBJ1-2, with D hard to call. Per germline, CDR1 MNHEY and CDR2 SVGAGI. V was clipped by 0 bases and J by 4 bases, with 15 bases between them. The CDR3 extends over 16 amino acids. CDR3 sequence: CASSYSPPTVIYGYTF. The CDR3 coding sequence is TGTGCCAGCAGTTACTCGCCGCCAACTGTTATCTATGGCTACACCTTC.

The J gene is TRBJ2-6, the V gene TRBV28; no definite D call. This CDR3 is built from 17 residues. Between the trimmed V and J ends, which lost 5 bases and 5 bases, there was a span of 19 bases. CDR1 is MDHEN and CDR2 is SYDVKM in the germline V gene. The CDR3 reads CASSRSLTQSRANVLTF. The CDR3 DNA reads as TGTGCCAGCAGTCGCAGCTTGACACAAAGTCGGGCCAACGTCCTGACTTTC.

The V gene is TRBV21-1, the J gene TRBJ2-4; the table's D call TRBD2 went unverified against the DNA. TRBV21-1 is assigned pseudogene status. This CDR3 contains 20 residues. The CDR3 region has the DNA TGTGCCAGCAGCATGGGAAAGGGGACTAGCGGGGCCCAAGCCAAAAACATTCAGTACTTC. This translates into CASSMGKGTSGAQAKNIQYF.

The CDR3 bases are TGTGCCAGCAGAGAGACAAGCACCGGGGAGCTGTTTTTT. This codes for CASRETSTGELFF. The gene calls are TRBV2 and TRBJ2-2; no firm D call. The CDR3 length is 13 residues. Germline V gene sequence: CDR1 SNHLY, CDR2 FYNNEI. Trimming stripped 6 bases from V and 4 bases from J, with 9 bases between.

The V gene is TRBV9, the J gene TRBJ2-7; D may be TRBD2 (6 bases). V shed 4 bases and J shed 3 bases, with 14 bases lying between them. Germline lookup yields CDR1 SGDLS and CDR2 YYNGEE. The CDR3 loop spans 14 amino acids. The DNA of the CDR3 is TGTGCCAGCAGCTATGGGGAGGCGGACTACGAGCAGTACTTC. Translating gives CASSYGEADYEQYF.

The rearrangement joins TRBV6-1 to TRBJ1-1; possibly TRBD1 for D (6 bases). The V gene's germline CDR1 is MNHNS and CDR2 SASEGT. This CDR3 comprises 15 residues. V dropped 4 bases and J dropped 0 bases, with 12 bases sitting between them. CDR3 protein: CASSATGPMNTEAFF. The CDR3 nucleotides are TGTGCCAGCAGTGCAACAGGGCCCATGAACACTGAAGCTTTCTTT.

This sequence joins TRBV27 and TRBJ2-1; no definite D call. Trimming removed 5 bases from V and 1 base from J, with 3 bases in between. The CDR3 sequence is 12 residues long. CDR1 MNHEY and CDR2 SMNVEV come from the germline V gene (reference sequence). CDR3 in amino acids: CASSPSYNEQFF. Written as DNA, the CDR3 is TGTGCCAGCAGTCCTTCCTACAATGAGCAGTTCTTC.

CDR3 DNA: TGCGCCAGCAGCTTGGAACCCCAGGTCCCCGAGCAGTACTTC. Protein sequence: CASSLEPQVPEQYF. The V call is TRBV5-1, the J call TRBJ2-7; no definite D call. Germline loops: CDR1 SGHRS, CDR2 YFSETQ. V was trimmed by 0 bases and J by 6 bases, leaving 13 bases between them. The CDR3 length is 14 residues.

The V call is TRBV27, the J call TRBJ2-3; 12 bases agree with TRBD2. V was clipped by 5 bases and J by 6 bases; unmatched bases: 6. The germline CDR1 and CDR2 sequences are MNHEY and SMNVEV (reference sequence). CDR3 length: 15 amino acids. The CDR3 sequence is CASSPWTSGADTQYF. The CDR3 DNA reads TGTGCCAGCAGTCCCTGGACTAGCGGGGCTGATACGCAGTATTTT.

The chain recombines TRBV19 with TRBJ2-2; D remains ambiguous. The V and J ends lost 4 bases and 4 bases respectively, with 7 bases between them. The CDR3 consists of 13 residues. Germline V gives CDR1 LNHDA, CDR2 SQIVND (reference sequence). CDR3 sequence (DNA): TGTGCCAGTAGTAGCTTAGTCACCGGGGAGCTGTTTTTT. It translates to CASSSLVTGELFF.

V gene TRBV29-1 combines with J gene TRBJ1-2; 7 positions match TRBD1. V lost 6 bases and J lost 5; bases outside the gene matches: 12. In germline, CDR1 is SQVTM, CDR2 ANQGSEA. This CDR3 spans 14 amino acids. In DNA, the CDR3 is TGCAGCGTGGAGGAAGGGGGCGGAAGGTATGGCTACACCTTC. Translated: CSVEEGGGRYGYTF.

The chain joins TRBV5-8 to TRBJ1-2, with 8 bases identical to TRBD1. The junction had 11 bases not matched to a gene; V was cut back by 6 bases and J by 4 bases. The CDR3 loop spans 15 amino acids. Germline V gives CDR1 SGHTS, CDR2 YDEGEE. The CDR3 nucleotides read TGTGCCAGCAAGACTGGACAGGGATCTTCCTATGGCTACACCTTC. Protein: CASKTGQGSSYGYTF. The entire variable domain, with the rest obtained from reference TRBV5-8 and TRBJ1-2, is as follows: EAGVTQSPTHLIKTRGQQATLRCSPISGHTSVYWYQQALGLGLQFLLWYDEGEERNRGNFPPRFSGRQFPNYSSELNVNALELEDSALYLCASKTGQGSSYGYTFGSGTRLTVV.

The chain joins TRBV6-5 to TRBJ2-3; maybe TRBD1 (6 bases). Between the trimmed V and J ends, which lost 4 bases and 0 bases, there was a span of 11 bases. Germline V gene lookup returns CDR1 MNHEY and CDR2 SVGAGI. The CDR3 consists of 15 residues. The CDR3 spells CASSWGQISTDTQYF. CDR3 sequence (DNA): TGTGCCAGCAGTTGGGGACAAATCAGCACAGATACGCAGTATTTT.